This T cell receptor (beta chain) appears in the sequencing data of a study of cytomegalovirus exposure and HLA in healthy donors (dated by TCRdb to 2016 to 2017). Study-wide context: An earlier analysis of approximately 590 of the donors reported more than 250 Gb of sequence data and about 100 million unique TCR beta sequences from 150 million to 200 million T cells. A later genetic analysis used genome-wide SNP genotypes for about 65% of the 666 donors, treating that subset as a discovery cohort. Besides the first cohort of about 730 subjects, a separate validation cohort made up of around 120 different subjects was used. An early release that covered some 630 HLA-typed donors contained approximately 300 gigabases of sequencing data and 65 million to 100 million unique TCR sequences. The genetic ancestry cluster associated with self-reported Caucasian donors included roughly four fifths of the roughly 410 genotyped donors. Typing coverage differed by locus: A, B, C, DRB1 and DQB1 were typed in roughly 620-630 donors, DQA1 in approximately 520, DPA1 in some 600, and DPB1 in approximately 450. The study profiled the T cell repertoires of 500 to 800 subjects by immunosequencing and related them to cytomegalovirus serostatus. The study was designed to test whether signatures of past pathogen exposure could be identified by cataloging public T cell receptors. All discovery cohort repertoires had been generated on a single sequencing platform. The later analysis used no new phenotypic data to find candidate immune exposures, relying instead on TCR beta sequences and their occurrence across donors. An earlier analysis of about 620 of the donors applied high-throughput TCR beta sequencing to assess whether each TCR beta V gene segment acted as functional or pseudogenic. Class I and class II HLA loci were covered by the typing at four-digit resolution. Donor age, sex, ethnicity and CMV serostatus were compiled together with the repertoire data. Four or five DR-DQ haplotypes were handled as single units for association and clustering because linkage in the cohort was strong. Across about 370 genotyped donors of the cohort, an average of approximately 240,000 unique TCR beta nucleotide sequences per donor were sequenced, and about a sixth of those sequences were non-productive. To predict cytomegalovirus infection status, the study combined high-throughput TCR immunosequencing, statistical association of individual TCRs with disease status, and machine learning. To study patterns of TCR occurrence, a later analysis re-analyzed previously published TCR beta repertoires from several hundred donors and added high-resolution HLA genotyping. Findings and caveats that apply to the study as a whole: Most TCR sequences were seen in very few donors, while some public TCRs were found in many individuals. For the cohort, immune exposure information was limited to CMV serostatus. A cluster of highly shared sequence variants was judged likely to be a technical artifact of the sequencing pipeline. Assigning TCR associations to individual alleles was difficult when HLA alleles, especially DR and DQ, strongly co-occurred. A further reported finding was that TCR beta sequences accurately predicted the HLA-A and HLA-B alleles for most subjects in the first cohort. The authors suggested that the approach could potentially be generalized to other disease states and immunological phenotypes. According to a later analysis, most CMV-associated TCR beta chains appeared to be HLA-restricted, and the HLA associations seemed to be driven largely by CMV exposure. In a later analysis, HLA-associated TCR beta chains were found to be more clonally expanded and to have lower generation probabilities than equally common non-associated chains. In vitro tests confirmed that a few of the cytomegalovirus-associated TCR beta chains recognize cytomegalovirus antigens. Compared with the roughly 670-donor mean, donors in an Asian-associated ancestry cluster had fewer N-insertions in productive TCRs, according to a later genetic analysis. Because some donors lacked HLA typing at each locus, the association tests relied only on the typed subset. Approximately 18 rarely observed V segments, including chromosome 9 orphons, were excluded from the earlier analysis of several hundred of the donors because counts were too low. The study listed 150 to 200 TCR beta chains as associated with cytomegalovirus. Sequencing depth was assumed to be roughly uniform across donors in the presence/absence analyses, though that assumption may not hold. In a later genetic analysis, a missense DCLRE1C variant was associated with V-gene and J-gene trimming of TCR beta chains, and the association was replicated in an independent cohort. Several of the top co-occurrence clusters appeared to be linked to parvovirus B19, influenza, CMV and Epstein-Barr virus, according to a later analysis. Broadly in line with IMGT annotations, most TCR beta V segments showed up in productive rearrangements about 87% or about 30% of the time in an earlier analysis of 450 to 750 of the donors. Linkage disequilibrium might explain the correlated functional status among segregating V segments, but an unknown experimental factor could not be excluded. A later analysis found that TCR association rates varied across HLA loci, with DRB1 alleles showing the most associated TCRs and HLA-C alleles the fewest. The classifier was reported to diagnose cytomegalovirus status with high specificity and sensitivity in both the original cohort and the validation cohort. A later analysis associated 15,000 to 20,000 TCR beta sequences with specific HLA alleles at a false discovery rate of 0.05. Only TCR beta chains were sequenced in this cohort, and the absence of alpha or paired-chain data limited detectable features.

The cohort comprised more than 550 healthy bone marrow donors. At the time of sampling, every cohort member was nominally healthy, though immune exposures that went unrecorded were likely present. The donor was CMV seronegative and was included in the group of a few hundred seronegative cohort members. A peripheral blood sample was collected from each donor, and TCR beta sequencing was performed on peripheral blood mononuclear cells. The Qiagen DNeasy Blood Extraction Kit was used to extract genomic DNA from the blood cell samples. To note about this clone: Its cognate antigen has yet to be identified. Base qualities are not at hand, and no much larger clone is one base apart.

Receptors were amplified or captured by the immunoSEQ multiplex PCR assay. A mixture of 60 forward primers for TCR Vbeta segments and 13 reverse primers for TCR Jbeta segments was used in the multiplex PCR. The CDR3 region of rearranged TCR beta genes was amplified from genomic DNA with a multiplex PCR assay. On the Illumina HiSeq System, the amplified TCR beta libraries were sequenced as 87-base-pair reads. The study's own analysis went as follows. A later analysis counted about 82 million unique TCR beta chains across the 650 to 800 repertoires, and some 11 million of these chains were shared by at least two donors. Raw reads were error-corrected and collapsed into unique sequences with a nearest-neighbor algorithm that merged closely related sequences to remove PCR and sequencing errors. CDR3 sequences were aligned to IMGT reference sequences to assign V, D and J gene segments. For a sequence to be retained, a match of at least six nucleotides was required to both a V gene segment and a J gene segment. Rearrangements were classified as productive when the CDR3 lacked stop codons and remained in frame with V and J, and all other rearrangements were classified as non-productive. Following IMGT convention, CDR3 was defined as the stretch from the second conserved V-encoded cysteine up to the conserved J-encoded phenylalanine. The earlier analysis of 450 to 750 of the donors excluded any sequence lacking an unambiguous match to a single V gene segment. In an earlier analysis of around 600 of the donors, V segments were called functional above 56.7% productive rearrangements and were called segregating when the between-donor standard deviation exceeded 5%. A statistical classification framework was built to diagnose cytomegalovirus status from the catalog of TCR beta chain sequences. V and J gene assignment, in a later analysis, came from comparing TCR nucleotide sequences with IMGT/GENE-DB human TR gene sequences. The TCRdist pipeline was used in a later analysis to assign CDR3 sequences and most-parsimonious VDJ recombination scenarios. In a later analysis, every TCR beta chain was defined by the combination of its CDR3 amino acid sequence and its V-gene family, and reads without a unique V-gene family were dropped. A later analysis removed 592 highly shared, low-generation-probability nucleotide sequences to deal with suspected cross-contamination and a sequencing artifact. In a later analysis, a clonal expansion index was calculated for each public chain from normalized within-repertoire ranks of inferred template counts. A later analysis computed generation probabilities with a VDJ recombination model fitted to out-of-frame rearrangements, and checked the results against IGoR. Hypergeometric tests were used in a later analysis to score TCR-TCR, TCR-HLA and TCR-CMV co-occurrence, with a repertoire-size bias correction applied to the TCR pairs. To estimate false discovery rates, a later analysis permuted the HLA or CMV assignments 20 times. In a later analysis, co-occurring TCRs were grouped using DBSCAN, with TCRdist sequence similarity added in when clustering inside HLA-allele-positive subsets. Repertoires with fewer than 30,000 or more than 120,000 public chains, plus five repertoires with anomalous nucleotide sharing, were excluded from co-occurrence clustering. TCRdb stores this immuneACCESS table with in-frame sequences only. Part of the clones is absent; in the studies checked, under half of the shortfall reflects unresolved V genes, and no reason is known for the rest. V and J calls and clone size are given by that table; D and trimming were obtained from the DNA. Within this sample are roughly 150,000 clones, with 73% of them counted one time only. Jointly, the top ten make up around 1.6% of the sample.

Sequencing input: PBMCs. The TCR sequence derives from a woman aged 18-30 years in good health and CMV-seronegative.

The base sequence is TGTGCCAGCAGCGGACAGGGGTCAGGCAATCAGCCCCAGCATTTT. The translation is CASSGQGSGNQPQHF. The V and J genes are TRBV28 and TRBJ1-5; TRBD1 agrees with 9 junctional bases. Clipping removes 6 bases from V and 2 bases from J, with 5 as the unmatched junction base count. From the cysteine through the phenylalanine, the CDR3 covers 15 amino acids. Of all the DNA, just the CDR3 is kept, 45 bases in frame from base 1. CDR1 MDHEN and CDR2 SYDVKM are derived from the germline V gene.